Below, one TCR beta chain is given with its context. This clone was seen just once. Which antigen it targets is not known. Within one base of it there is no much larger clone, and no base qualities were kept. This sample was included in a study of T cell responses to AZD1222 COVID-19 vaccine (dated by TCRdb to about 2021). In terms of the full investigation: A total of 230 to 250 trial participants underwent TCR sequencing, of whom about 210 had received two doses of AZD1222 and 26 had received two doses of the MenACWY control vaccine. Enrollment into the trials was organized by age into subgroups of 18-55, 56-69 and 70-plus years, and those subgroups contained around 150, 28 and 57 TCR-sequenced participants, respectively.

This specimen's time point label, per the study, means: about 28 days (+/-7) after the second vaccine dose. Because spike-specific TCR depth and breadth did not differ between the two schedules, AZD1222 recipients who got a second dose at roughly 4 weeks were pooled with those who got a second dose at roughly 12 weeks. Samples from vaccinated people were obtained from the UK trials COV001 and COV002, which included a single-blind randomized controlled phase 2/3 trial of AZD1222 (ChAdOx1 nCoV-19) in healthy adults. Trial participant PBMC samples were collected at day 0 and day 28 after the second dose for TCRbeta chain sequencing. The junction shows trimming of 4 bases on V and 0 bases on J, plus 13 bases between the germline ends. CDR1 and CDR2, looked up from the germline V gene, are SGHTA and FQGNSA. The CDR3, cysteine through phenylalanine, is 16 amino acids long. CDR3 DNA is the only sequence kept; it has 48 bases, read in frame from the first base.

The CDR3 regions of human TCRbeta chains were analyzed by immunosequencing. In the paper's pipeline: Repertoire TCRs were matched against a reference library of SARS-CoV-2-specific TCRs generated with the MIRA antigen-specificity platform. Breadth was defined as the fraction of unique TCRs that were SARS-CoV-2-associated, and depth was defined as the fraction of total T cells that were SARS-CoV-2-associated. Using the MIRA data, every spike-specific TCR was mapped to the spike region that the TCR reacted to and assigned to either a CD4 or a CD8 class. Log10-transformed breadth and depth values were compared by one-way ANOVA with Sidak's multiple comparisons tests. Drawn from immuneACCESS, this table holds only the in-frame rearrangements with V and J called that TCRdb kept. Clones are partly lost; checked studies trace under half to an unresolved V gene and leave the rest unexplained. V and J calls and clone size are copied from that table; D and trimming were computed from the DNA. This sample gives tens of thousands of clones in total; around 85% of them show up just once. Under 14% of the sample belongs to the ten largest clones.

Paper-wide results and their limitations: Conclusions about previously exposed vaccinees were limited because only a handful of AZD1222 recipients were SARS-CoV-2 seropositive at baseline. The vaccine-associated CD4 TCRs covered the entire spike protein, and the dominant responses fell in regions 160-218 and 743-854. After two AZD1222 doses, spike-specific TCR breadth and depth were significantly higher than at day 0 and than in MenACWY recipients. No day 14 peak-response samples were available, so repertoires were characterized only after the peak T cell response. Nearly half of unique spike-specific TCRs reportedly recognized epitopes outside regions mutated in the B.1.351 and B.1.1.7 variants. The 56-69-year group was small, and its depth increase did not reach significance, likely because of low power. Most participants were white British and females outnumbered males, and the authors suggested that clonal diversity may have been underestimated.

The sequence joins TRBV7-2 to TRBJ1-5; the D gene remains uncertain. Sample: peripheral blood, taken 28 days after the second AZD1222 dose. This TCR came from an adult who received the AZD1222 COVID-19 vaccine. The DNA sequence follows: TGTGCCAGCAGCTCAGAAAGGGAGTATAGCAATCAGCCCCAGCATTTT. This translates into CASSSEREYSNQPQHF.